This TCR beta chain was obtained from a study of identical twins. Notes on the study in general: Twins shared beta out-of-frame sequences in excess, but this excess was weaker. Fewer insertions characterized abundant cord blood beta clonotypes, whereas memory repertoires showed none.

CDR1 is SNHLY, CDR2 FYNNEI, per germline. The CDR3 covers 11 residues. The germline V and J ends were trimmed by 5 bases and 5 bases, with 6 bases remaining between them. TCRdb re-called the 5' RACE reads through MiXCR, storing one row per CDR3 protein. The sample has about 470,000 distinct CDR3 sequences; 20% to 30% are singletons. In its sample, this clonotype was seen a few times. Its antigen is unknown. Separately, the same data were catalogued under a study of T cells expressing NK-cell markers. This second study notes: One of eight sequenced donors was HCMV-seronegative; the other seven were seropositive. In about six donors, dominant NKG2C+ clonotypes were roughly 1.0-7.0% of CD8+ T cells.

The TCR originated in a woman between 18 and 29 years old in good health. Sequenced: CD4+ T cells sorted from blood. The rearrangement joins TRBV2 to TRBJ1-2; D is ambiguous. The CDR3 bases are TGTGCCAGCAGTTACAGATATGGCTACACCTTC. Translating it yields CASSYRYGYTF.